The present T cell receptor (beta chain) was sequenced within a study of cytomegalovirus exposure and HLA in healthy donors. This clone turned up a few times. The trim removed 7 bases at V and 6 bases at J, leaving 18 bases unmatched. CDR3 length equals 18 residues. Germline V CDR1 and CDR2: SGHVS, FQNEAQ. Repertoires were generated with immunoSEQ multiplex PCR, while TCRdb's copy carries only in-frame clones and drops some. The repertoire has roughly 60,000 clones, 90% to 96% of them found once; the top ten carry roughly 1.2%. Sequenced: PBMCs. This TCR derives from a woman between 18 and 30 years old in good health and CMV-seronegative. J is TRBJ2-3 and V is TRBV7-8; TRBD2 aligns across 11 bases. DNA of the CDR3: TGTGCCAGCACCCTTGGGGCTAGCGGGGGGCAGTTGACGGATACGCAGTATTTT. This encodes CASTLGASGGQLTDTQYF.